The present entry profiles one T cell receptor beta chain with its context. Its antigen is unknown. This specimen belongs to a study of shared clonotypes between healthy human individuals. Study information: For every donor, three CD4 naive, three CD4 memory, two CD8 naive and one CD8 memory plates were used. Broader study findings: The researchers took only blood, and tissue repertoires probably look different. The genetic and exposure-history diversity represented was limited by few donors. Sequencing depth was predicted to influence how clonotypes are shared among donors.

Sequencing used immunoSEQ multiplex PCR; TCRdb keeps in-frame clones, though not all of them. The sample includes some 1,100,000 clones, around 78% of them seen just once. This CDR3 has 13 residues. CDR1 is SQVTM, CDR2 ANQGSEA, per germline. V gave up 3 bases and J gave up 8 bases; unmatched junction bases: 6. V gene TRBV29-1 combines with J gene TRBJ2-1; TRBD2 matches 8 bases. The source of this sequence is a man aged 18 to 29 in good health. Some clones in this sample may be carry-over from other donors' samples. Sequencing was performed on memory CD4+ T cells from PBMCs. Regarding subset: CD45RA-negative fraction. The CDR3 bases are TGCAGCGTTGAGGAGCGGGAGTTGGATGAGCAGTTCTTC. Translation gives CSVEERELDEQFF.